The 8 T cell receptor beta chains given below trace back to one sample, sequenced in a study of Ad26.COV2.S vaccination and SARS-CoV-2 variants. The protocol was immunoSEQ multiplex PCR, while the TCRdb copy is restricted to in-frame clones and leaves out a portion. This table has around 380,000 clones, approximately 91% appearing once. Treatment: roughly 20 received Ad26.COV2.S at low or high dose, single or two shots; roughly five received placebo; per-sample allocation not given. The investigators took samples on day 63 after the first vaccine or placebo injection. This sample comprised peripheral blood, obtained in a trial of Ad26.COV2.S vaccine versus placebo. Receptors were obtained from a person aged 18-65 years who received the Ad26.COV2.S COVID-19 vaccine or a placebo.

This chain joins TRBV7-2 and TRBJ2-7; possible D gene TRBD1, 5 bases. This CDR3 is 16 amino acids long. The germline gives CDR1 SGHTA, CDR2 FQGNSA. The V and J ends lost 0 bases and 2 bases respectively, with 14 bases between them. The CDR3 bases are TGTGCCAGCAGCTTAGCGCTAATGACAGCAACCTACGAGCAGTACTTC. Amino acids: CASSLALMTATYEQYF.

V usage is TRBV18 and J usage is TRBJ1-1; a possible D gene is TRBD1 (5 bases). The ends were cut back, 6 bases at V and 4 bases at J, with 18 bases in the middle. CDR3 size: 15 residues. The germline gives CDR1 KGHSH, CDR2 LQKENI. The CDR3 bases are TGTGCCAGCTCTACCAAGGGTGGGGACCGCACTGAAGCTTTCTTT. Protein: CASSTKGGDRTEAFF. The full variable domain, with the rest looked up from reference TRBV18 and TRBJ1-1, is NAGVMQNPRHLVRRRGQEARLRCSPMKGHSHVYWYRQLPEEGLKFMVYLQKENIIDESGMPKERFSAEFPKEGPSILRIQQVVRGDSAAYFCASSTKGGDRTEAFFGQGTRLTVV.

The V gene is TRBV6-2 or TRBV6-3, the J gene TRBJ1-5, with D perhaps TRBD1 (5 bases). CDR3 size: 15 residues. From germline, CDR1 is MNHEY and CDR2 SVGEGT. Trimming left V 0 bases short and J 3 bases short, with 9 bases between. CDR3 bases: TGTGCCAGCAGTTACTCGGGGGGGGTCAATCAGCCCCAGCATTTT. Its translation is CASSYSGGVNQPQHF.

The chain has TRBV6-5 and TRBJ1-1; possible D gene TRBD1, 5 bases. Trimming left V 5 bases short and J 0 bases short, with 13 bases between. The CDR3 is made up of 15 amino acids. From germline, CDR1 is MNHEY and CDR2 SVGAGI. The CDR3 loop is CASSPPSGLNTEAFF. CDR3 nucleotides: TGTGCCAGCAGTCCGCCTTCAGGGCTGAACACTGAAGCTTTCTTT.

The chain has TRBV10-2 and TRBJ2-7, with TRBD1 matching over 7 bases. CDR3 length: 13 residues. V shed 4 bases and J 6 bases; nucleotides not matched to a gene: 6. The V gene's germline CDR1 is WSHSY and CDR2 SAAADI. This chain's CDR3 is CASSVTAGGEQYF. The DNA for the CDR3 is TGCGCCAGCAGTGTGACAGCAGGGGGCGAGCAGTACTTC.

This chain connects TRBV9 to TRBJ2-2; TRBD2 aligns across 7 bases. Germline values: CDR1 SGDLS, CDR2 YYNGEE. The CDR3 runs 16 residues. Trimming at V came to 0 bases and at J to 6 bases, leaving 8 bases not matched to a gene. CDR3 loop: CASSVAGGGIPGELFF. The CDR3 DNA sequence: TGTGCCAGCAGCGTAGCTGGGGGGGGAATCCCCGGGGAGCTGTTTTTT.

The V and J genes are TRBV29-1 and TRBJ2-1, with D unclear. CDR1 and CDR2 (germline): SQVTM, ANQGSEA. The V end was cut by 7 bases, the J end by 2 bases, with 12 bases between. The CDR3 length is 13 residues. In nucleotides, the CDR3 is TGCAGCGGCTGGAAAAGCACCTACAATGAGCAGTTCTTC. Translation gives CSGWKSTYNEQFF.

V and J are TRBV12-3 or TRBV12-4 and TRBJ1-1; D call uncertain. The CDR3 loop spans 13 amino acids. V gave up 1 base and J gave up 5 bases, with 8 bases separating them. The CDR3, as DNA: TGTGCCAGCAGTTTAGTCCATGGGACTGAAGCTTTCTTT. Protein: CASSLVHGTEAFF.